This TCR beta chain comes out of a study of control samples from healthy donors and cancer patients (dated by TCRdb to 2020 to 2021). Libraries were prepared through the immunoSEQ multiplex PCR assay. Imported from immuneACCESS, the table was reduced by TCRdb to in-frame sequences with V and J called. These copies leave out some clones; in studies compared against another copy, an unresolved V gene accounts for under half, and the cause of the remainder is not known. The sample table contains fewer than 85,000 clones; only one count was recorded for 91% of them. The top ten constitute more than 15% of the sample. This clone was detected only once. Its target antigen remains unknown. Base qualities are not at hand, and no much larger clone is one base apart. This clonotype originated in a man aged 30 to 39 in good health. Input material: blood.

The nucleotides are TGCAGCGGGACAGGTTTTTACGAGCAGTACTTC. This codes for CSGTGFYEQYF. The chain was built from TRBV29-1 and TRBJ2-7; TRBD1 agrees with 7 junctional bases. Measured from the cysteine to the phenylalanine, the CDR3 is 11 residues long. The sequence is cut down to CDR3 DNA, 33 bases in frame from base 1. CDR1 and CDR2 were assigned from the germline V gene as SQVTM and ANQGSEA. Trimming accounts for 7 bases at V and 4 bases at J, while the number of junction bases matched to no gene is 4.